The present entry profiles one T cell receptor beta chain with its context. The specificity of this receptor is unknown. No base quality values were provided; no much bigger clone lies one nucleotide off. For CDR1 and CDR2, the germline V gene lists LGHNA and YSLEER. V has 4 bases trimmed and J has 4 bases trimmed; junction bases matching no gene number 13. The CDR3, from cysteine to phenylalanine, totals 19 residues. The DNA shown is the 57-base CDR3, in frame from base 1. This specimen's treatment or condition label, per the study, means: randomized to nivolumab then ipilimumab (arm A) or the reverse (arm B). None of the patients in the trial had previously been given DNA-damaging chemotherapy. Live CD3+CD8+ cells negative for CD19 and CD56 were sorted from thawed PBMCs on a FACS Aria II flow cytometer. Samples came from patients with melanoma in CheckMate 064, a randomized, open-label phase II trial of sequential checkpoint blockade. Peripheral blood mononuclear cells were obtained through leukapheresis, purified using Ficoll-Paque, and frozen in human serum containing approximately 9.5% DMSO. Immediately after sorting, the purity of the sorted blood CD3+CD8+ cells was confirmed to be >98%, and DNA was then extracted.

This entry comes from a study of sequential checkpoint blockade in melanoma (dated by TCRdb to the late 2010s). About the full investigation: Patients were assigned by 1:1 randomization to either first-line nivolumab followed by ipilimumab (arm A) or ipilimumab followed by nivolumab (arm B). Both trial sequences were followed by maintenance nivolumab. Overall results and qualifications from the work: Validation of the response-prediction model combining TCR metrics and mutation burden is needed in larger, independent patient cohorts.

The immunoSEQ Assay was used to immunosequence TCRbeta CDR3 regions from genomic DNA. Prior to high-throughput sequencing, genomic DNA was amplified by bias-controlled multiplex PCR. The paper's data handling went like this. To quantify the absolute abundance of each unique TCRbeta CDR3 region, the sequences were collapsed and filtered. Clonality, defined as 1 minus Pielou's evenness, was calculated using only productive rearrangements. A previously published method was used to identify clones with significantly greater frequencies in on-treatment samples than in baseline samples. TCRdb carries this immuneACCESS record with in-frame sequences only. Its versions omit some clonotypes, under half of them owing to an unresolved V gene in the studies checked, with the rest unexplained. D and trimming were read from the DNA, whereas the V and J calls and clone size are those reported in that table. The sample table lists 21,000 or so clones, approximately 80% of them with a count of one. Of the sample, roughly 9.1% falls within the top ten clones.

In this chain, TRBV4-3 is recombined with TRBJ2-2; TRBD1 agrees with 12 junctional bases. This clonotype originated in a human donor with melanoma. The material was CD8+ T cells sorted from blood (inferred from file names), obtained from a patient given nivolumab and ipilimumab in sequence. The DNA sequence is as follows: TGCGCCAGCAGCCCCAGGGCTTTCGGGACAGGGGGCATCACCGGGGAGCTGTTTTTT. This sequence encodes CASSPRAFGTGGITGELFF.